A selection of T cell receptor beta chains follows, all from one sample in a study of T-cell reconstitution after alpha-beta-depleted transplantation in children. MiXCR was run by TCRdb on the PCR reads, yielding one entry per CDR3 protein. The top ten clones hold 11% to 15% of a sample with about 510,000 distinct CDR3 sequences, 11% of them seen once. Specimen: PBMCs, mostly from graft donor cells, collected 180 days after TCRalphabeta/CD19-depleted stem cell transplant. The receptor set was obtained from a female patient under 10 years old who had a stem cell transplant for aplastic anemia, so the T cells may come from the graft donor. CDR3s include the opening cysteine and the closing phenylalanine or tryptophan. A D gene is named only where the DNA matches it firmly. Size values are once, few and many counts, or a class for expanded clones, and some rows have none.

cdr3_nt: TGTGCCAGCAGCCCACACCCGGGTGGGGCCAACGTCCTGACTTTC
cdr3_aa: CASSPHPGGANVLTF
v_call: TRBV11-1
clone_size: few
j_call: TRBJ2-6
d_call: -

cdr3_nt: TGCAGTGCTAGAGATCGGCAGGGGAACACCATATATTTT
cdr3_aa: CSARDRQGNTIYF
v_call: TRBV20-1
clone_size: few
j_call: TRBJ1-3
d_call: -

cdr3_nt: TGTGCCAGCAGCTTAGTCTGGGACAGATCCTACGAGCAGTACTTC
cdr3_aa: CASSLVWDRSYEQYF
v_call: TRBV7-9
clone_size: -
j_call: TRBJ2-7
d_call: TRBD1

cdr3_nt: TGCGCCAGCAGCCCTTACACGAGCTCCTACAATGAGCAGTTCTTC
cdr3_aa: CASSPYTSSYNEQFF
v_call: TRBV4-1
clone_size: many
j_call: TRBJ2-1
d_call: -

cdr3_nt: TGTGCCAGCAGCTTAGTAGGCGGGGGCGAGCAGTACTTC
cdr3_aa: CASSLVGGGEQYF
v_call: TRBV7-9
clone_size: -
j_call: TRBJ2-7
d_call: TRBD2

cdr3_nt: TGTGCCAGCTCACGGGGACTAGCGGGAGAAGGGGATACGCAGTATTTT
cdr3_aa: CASSRGLAGEGDTQYF
v_call: TRBV18
clone_size: -
j_call: TRBJ2-3
d_call: TRBD2

cdr3_nt: TGCAGTGCTAGAAAATACCGGAGCTCCTACAATGAGCAGTTCTTC
cdr3_aa: CSARKYRSSYNEQFF
v_call: TRBV20-1
clone_size: -
j_call: TRBJ2-1
d_call: -

cdr3_nt: TGTGCCAGCAGTTACTCGAGCAGTCTCAATCAGCCCCAGCATTTT
cdr3_aa: CASSYSSSLNQPQHF
v_call: TRBV6-2/TRBV6-3
clone_size: -
j_call: TRBJ1-5
d_call: -

cdr3_nt: TGTGCCAGCAGCGTAGCTGAAGGGTCCGTCTATGGCTACACCTTC
cdr3_aa: CASSVAEGSVYGYTF
v_call: TRBV9
clone_size: -
j_call: TRBJ1-2
d_call: -

cdr3_nt: TGTGCCAGCAGCTTAGGAACCCCGAACAGCGCATCCTACGAGCAGTACTTC
cdr3_aa: CASSLGTPNSASYEQYF
v_call: TRBV7-9
clone_size: -
j_call: TRBJ2-7
d_call: -

cdr3_nt: TGTGCCAGCAGCCAGGTGGCGGGAGTTGGCGGGGAGCTGTTTTTT
cdr3_aa: CASSQVAGVGGELFF
v_call: TRBV14
clone_size: -
j_call: TRBJ2-2
d_call: TRBD2

cdr3_nt: TGTGCCAGCAGCCAGGGGCAGGGCGACTGGGAGCTGTTTTTT
cdr3_aa: CASSQGQGDWELFF
v_call: TRBV7-2
clone_size: -
j_call: TRBJ2-2
d_call: -

cdr3_nt: TGTGCCAGCAGTTACTCGATCTCCGGGAGCTCCTACGAGCAGTACTTC
cdr3_aa: CASSYSISGSSYEQYF
v_call: TRBV6-5
clone_size: -
j_call: TRBJ2-7
d_call: -

cdr3_nt: TGTGCCAGCAGTTACGCAAGGGACCGCACTGAAGCTTTCTTT
cdr3_aa: CASSYARDRTEAFF
v_call: TRBV6-2/TRBV6-3
clone_size: few
j_call: TRBJ1-1
d_call: -

cdr3_nt: TGTGCCACCAGCGCGCTAGCGGGGTACCAAGAGACCCAGTACTTC
cdr3_aa: CATSALAGYQETQYF
v_call: TRBV15
clone_size: -
j_call: TRBJ2-5
d_call: TRBD2

cdr3_nt: TGTGCCAGCAGTTTTCGGGGGGCCTCGAATTCACCCCTCCACTTT
cdr3_aa: CASSFRGASNSPLHF
v_call: TRBV28
clone_size: -
j_call: TRBJ1-6
d_call: -

cdr3_nt: TGTGCCAGCAGCCTTAACAGGGGGGCAAATGGCTACACCTTC
cdr3_aa: CASSLNRGANGYTF
v_call: TRBV12-3/TRBV12-4
clone_size: few
j_call: TRBJ1-2
d_call: TRBD1

cdr3_nt: TGTGCCAGCGGAGGCGGGGTTGACACCGGGGAGCTGTTTTTT
cdr3_aa: CASGGGVDTGELFF
v_call: TRBV3-1
clone_size: -
j_call: TRBJ2-2
d_call: -

cdr3_nt: TGTGCCAGCAGCGTAGAAATCGGGGGCCCGGAGACCCAGTACTTC
cdr3_aa: CASSVEIGGPETQYF
v_call: TRBV9
clone_size: -
j_call: TRBJ2-5
d_call: -

cdr3_nt: TGTGCCAGCAACCATGGGGCTAGCGGAGGAGACAATGAGCAGTTCTTC
cdr3_aa: CASNHGASGGDNEQFF
v_call: TRBV7-2
clone_size: -
j_call: TRBJ2-1
d_call: TRBD2

cdr3_nt: TGCAGTGCTAGAGATTGGTCAGCTGGGGAGACCCAGTACTTC
cdr3_aa: CSARDWSAGETQYF
v_call: TRBV20-1
clone_size: many
j_call: TRBJ2-5
d_call: -

cdr3_nt: TGTGCCAGCAGTTACTCGAAAAGGGATCGAAACACCATATATTTT
cdr3_aa: CASSYSKRDRNTIYF
v_call: TRBV6-5
clone_size: -
j_call: TRBJ1-3
d_call: -

cdr3_nt: TGTGCCAGCAGCTTAGACGTCACGACCGGCCCCCAAGAGACCCAGTACTTC
cdr3_aa: CASSLDVTTGPQETQYF
v_call: TRBV11-2
clone_size: few
j_call: TRBJ2-5
d_call: -

cdr3_nt: TGTGCCAGCCAGACCCGTCGGGGATACCGCACAGATACGCAGTATTTT
cdr3_aa: CASQTRRGYRTDTQYF
v_call: TRBV6-1
clone_size: few
j_call: TRBJ2-3
d_call: -

cdr3_nt: TGTGCCAGCAGGATCACAGGGAAGAGGGAGCCCCAGCATTTT
cdr3_aa: CASRITGKREPQHF
v_call: TRBV28
clone_size: -
j_call: TRBJ1-5
d_call: -

cdr3_nt: TGCAGCGTTGAAGCGGGAGGGCTCTACGAGCAGTACTTC
cdr3_aa: CSVEAGGLYEQYF
v_call: TRBV29-1
clone_size: few
j_call: TRBJ2-7
d_call: TRBD2

cdr3_nt: TGTGCCAGCAGCCCAGGGACGCCTGAGCAGTTCTTC
cdr3_aa: CASSPGTPEQFF
v_call: TRBV7-9
clone_size: many
j_call: TRBJ2-1
d_call: -

cdr3_nt: TGTGCCAGCAGTCTTACTAGCGGGAGTGCAAATACGCAGTATTTT
cdr3_aa: CASSLTSGSANTQYF
v_call: TRBV11-2
clone_size: few
j_call: TRBJ2-3
d_call: TRBD2

cdr3_nt: TGTGCCAGCAGTTACTCGATCTTTAAGTCAGAGGGGTACTACAATGAGCAGTTCTTC
cdr3_aa: CASSYSIFKSEGYYNEQFF
v_call: TRBV6-5
clone_size: few
j_call: TRBJ2-1
d_call: -

cdr3_nt: TGTGCCAGCAGCTTACGAGGGGGGCAGTCCTACAATGAGCAGTTCTTC
cdr3_aa: CASSLRGGQSYNEQFF
v_call: TRBV11-3
clone_size: -
j_call: TRBJ2-1
d_call: -

cdr3_nt: TGTGCCAGCAGTGAATCCGGCTCGAGGGATACGCAGTATTTT
cdr3_aa: CASSESGSRDTQYF
v_call: TRBV6-1
clone_size: few
j_call: TRBJ2-3
d_call: -

cdr3_nt: TGTGCCAGCAGCTTTTACCCTTTAGAGACCCAGTACTTC
cdr3_aa: CASSFYPLETQYF
v_call: TRBV7-2
clone_size: few
j_call: TRBJ2-5
d_call: -

cdr3_nt: TGCAGTGCTAGAGATCTCGGTAGCGGGAATAATGACTTC
cdr3_aa: CSARDLGSGNNDF
v_call: TRBV20-1
clone_size: many
j_call: TRBJ2-4
d_call: TRBD2

cdr3_nt: TGTGCCAGCAGTTTACCCGGGACACAAGGGACCCAGTACTTC
cdr3_aa: CASSLPGTQGTQYF
v_call: TRBV12-3/TRBV12-4
clone_size: few
j_call: TRBJ2-5
d_call: -

cdr3_nt: TGTGCCAGCACCAAGGGTATTGGGACCTACAATGAGCAGTTCTTC
cdr3_aa: CASTKGIGTYNEQFF
v_call: TRBV12-3/TRBV12-4
clone_size: many
j_call: TRBJ2-1
d_call: -

cdr3_nt: TGTGCCAGCGGGGGAGGAGAAGAGACCCAGTACTTC
cdr3_aa: CASGGGEETQYF
v_call: TRBV12-3/TRBV12-4
clone_size: few
j_call: TRBJ2-5
d_call: -

cdr3_nt: TGTGCCAGCAGTTCAGCGGGAGTGAGCACAGATACGCAGTATTTT
cdr3_aa: CASSSAGVSTDTQYF
v_call: TRBV27
clone_size: few
j_call: TRBJ2-3
d_call: TRBD2

cdr3_nt: TGTGCCAGCAGTTCCTTATCTGGGGCCAACGGCCTGACTTTC
cdr3_aa: CASSSLSGANGLTF
v_call: TRBV12-3/TRBV12-4
clone_size: -
j_call: TRBJ2-6
d_call: -

cdr3_nt: TGCAGCGGGGGACTAGCGGGAGGGCTCCCTTTGGTTGAGCAGTTCTTC
cdr3_aa: CSGGLAGGLPLVEQFF
v_call: TRBV29-1
clone_size: many
j_call: TRBJ2-1
d_call: TRBD2

cdr3_nt: TGCAGCGCCTGGCCGGGACCTCTAGATACGCAGTATTTT
cdr3_aa: CSAWPGPLDTQYF
v_call: TRBV29-1
clone_size: many
j_call: TRBJ2-3
d_call: -

cdr3_nt: TGCGCCAGCAGCCCCGGGACAGGGTCCGGGGAGCTGTTTTTT
cdr3_aa: CASSPGTGSGELFF
v_call: TRBV5-1
clone_size: few
j_call: TRBJ2-2
d_call: TRBD1

cdr3_nt: TGTGCCAGCAGGCCGGGACCGTTCAATCAGCCCCAGCATTTT
cdr3_aa: CASRPGPFNQPQHF
v_call: TRBV28
clone_size: few
j_call: TRBJ1-5
d_call: -

cdr3_nt: TGTGCCAGCAGTTACGGGGACGAGCAGTACTTC
cdr3_aa: CASSYGDEQYF
v_call: TRBV6-5
clone_size: few
j_call: TRBJ2-7
d_call: -

cdr3_nt: TGCGCCAGCAGCCATCCGGGACTAGCGGCCAGCACAGATACGCAGTATTTT
cdr3_aa: CASSHPGLAASTDTQYF
v_call: TRBV5-1
clone_size: few
j_call: TRBJ2-3
d_call: TRBD2

cdr3_nt: TGCGCCAGCAGCTTGGGACAGGGGAGCTCCTACGAGCAGTACTTC
cdr3_aa: CASSLGQGSSYEQYF
v_call: TRBV4-3
clone_size: many
j_call: TRBJ2-7
d_call: TRBD1

cdr3_nt: TGTGCCAGCAGCCCTCCCGGGACTAGCCGGAGCTCCTACAATGAGCAGTTCTTC
cdr3_aa: CASSPPGTSRSSYNEQFF
v_call: TRBV3-1
clone_size: few
j_call: TRBJ2-1
d_call: TRBD2

cdr3_nt: TGTGCCAGCAGCCTCCGCGCGGGGGCGACCCAGTACTTC
cdr3_aa: CASSLRAGATQYF
v_call: TRBV28
clone_size: many
j_call: TRBJ2-5
d_call: -

cdr3_nt: TGTGCCAGCAGTCCCAGGGGGCCTTCACCCCTCCACTTT
cdr3_aa: CASSPRGPSPLHF
v_call: TRBV12-3/TRBV12-4
clone_size: -
j_call: TRBJ1-6
d_call: TRBD1

cdr3_nt: TGCAGCGTTGTGGAGAGACACCAGGGAAATGAGCAGTTCTTC
cdr3_aa: CSVVERHQGNEQFF
v_call: TRBV29-1
clone_size: -
j_call: TRBJ2-1
d_call: -

cdr3_nt: TGTGCCAGCACCCGGACAGGGAACCATGGCTACACCTTC
cdr3_aa: CASTRTGNHGYTF
v_call: TRBV12-3/TRBV12-4
clone_size: few
j_call: TRBJ1-2
d_call: TRBD1

cdr3_nt: TGCAGTGCCATAGGGGCCCGAATGGGCGGGAGCTCCTACAATGAGCAGTTCTTC
cdr3_aa: CSAIGARMGGSSYNEQFF
v_call: TRBV20-1
clone_size: few
j_call: TRBJ2-1
d_call: TRBD2